This passage covers 9 T cell receptor beta chains from one sample sequenced in a study of blood T cell repertoires in COVID-19. The data were produced by immunoSEQ multiplex PCR, yet TCRdb's version contains in-frame clones alone and is incomplete. The sample contains 250,000 to 300,000 clones, approximately 87% of which appear only once. Sequenced sample: peripheral blood. Receptors were obtained from a man aged 60 to 69 who had recovered from COVID-19.

This clone turned up a few times. The rearrangement joins TRBV30 to TRBJ2-7; TRBD2 matches at 13 bases. V lost 2 bases, J lost 7 bases, and 2 bases stayed unmatched. Germline values: CDR1 GTSNPN, CDR2 SVGIG (reference sequence). The CDR3 spans 13 residues. CDR3 region: CAWSSGLAGEQYF. The DNA for the CDR3 is TGTGCCTGGAGTTCGGGACTAGCGGGAGAGCAGTACTTC.

The chain combines TRBV24-1 with TRBJ2-1, with 9 bases that match TRBD1. Germline V gene data show CDR1 as KGHDR and CDR2 as SFDVKD. This CDR3 is built from 15 residues. Germline trimming cut 3 bases from V and 5 bases from J; bases unmatched to any gene: 4. CDR3 loop: CATSDTGTGNNEQFF. In DNA form, the CDR3 reads TGTGCCACCAGTGATACCGGGACAGGGAACAATGAGCAGTTCTTC.

The sample holds many counts of this clone. CDR3 sequence reads: CASSFRPPGQGADGYTF. The CDR3 DNA follows: TGTGCCAGCAGTTTCCGACCTCCGGGACAGGGGGCTGATGGCTACACCTTC. The chain has TRBV28 and TRBJ1-2, with TRBD1 identical over 12 bases. V lost 3 bases to trimming and J lost 6 bases; unmatched junction nucleotides: 11. Per the germline V gene, CDR1 is MDHEN and CDR2 is SYDVKM. The CDR3 consists of 17 residues.

This chain joins TRBV10-3 and TRBJ2-1; 12 bases agree with TRBD2. Germline V gives CDR1 ENHRY, CDR2 SYGVKD. V was clipped by 0 bases and J by 9 bases; unmatched bases: 6. The CDR3 has 16 residues. CDR3 sequence: CAISESLAGGPGEQFF. CDR3 DNA: TGTGCCATCAGTGAGTCCCTAGCGGGGGGGCCTGGTGAGCAGTTCTTC.

The chain carries TRBV14 and TRBJ2-7; perhaps TRBD1 as D (6 bases). Germline CDR1 is SGHDN and CDR2 is FVKESK. The CDR3 totals 15 residues. V was pared by 0 bases and J by 7 bases, with 16 bases between. The CDR3 coding sequence is TGTGCCAGCAGCCAAGATGGAACCAGGGGTAGGGAGCAGTACTTC. Translation: CASSQDGTRGREQYF.

V usage is TRBV10-3 and J usage is TRBJ2-7; tentative D call: TRBD1 (7 bases). V lost 7 bases and J 3 bases, leaving 13 bases between the germline ends. The CDR3 consists of 13 residues. Per germline, CDR1 ENHRY and CDR2 SYGVKD. The CDR3 loop reads CAINQQGGYEQYF. The CDR3 DNA is TGTGCCATCAATCAGCAGGGGGGCTACGAGCAGTACTTC.

V and J are TRBV12-3 or TRBV12-4 and TRBJ1-1; D is ambiguous. Trimming stripped 6 bases from V and 3 bases from J, with 11 bases between. CDR3 length: 13 residues. CDR3 amino acids: CASRELGYTEAFF. The CDR3, as DNA: TGTGCCAGCAGGGAACTAGGGTACACTGAAGCTTTCTTT.

This clone has just one count. The rearrangement joins TRBV29-1 to TRBJ1-2; D is undetermined. The V and J ends lost 3 bases and 2 bases respectively, with 7 bases between them. The CDR3 consists of 12 residues. The V gene's germline CDR1 is SQVTM and CDR2 ANQGSEA. CDR3 sequence reads: CSVEVRNYGYTF. CDR3 nucleotides: TGCAGCGTTGAGGTCAGAAACTATGGCTACACCTTC.

The V gene is TRBV5-1, the J gene TRBJ2-5, with D unresolved. CDR3 length equals 12 residues. Germline assignment: CDR1 SGHRS and CDR2 YFSETQ. V was cut by 2 bases and J by 4 bases, with 6 bases left in between. The DNA for the CDR3 is TGCGCCAGCAGCTTTCCCGGAGAGACCCAGTACTTC. This translates into CASSFPGETQYF.